The sequence of this T cell receptor beta chain was determined in a study of cytomegalovirus exposure and HLA in healthy donors. The V segment lost 4 bases and the J segment 1 base; nucleotides outside the gene matches: 14. Germline CDR1 SGHRS, CDR2 YFSETQ. CDR3 length equals 18 residues. Study results and limitations: When presence/absence was analysed, sequencing depth was taken to be roughly uniform across donors. The CMV antigen specificity of three CMV-associated chains was confirmed through in vitro analysis. 150 to 200 TCR beta chains were listed as cytomegalovirus-associated.

13 Jbeta primers and 60 Vbeta primers were used for the PCR. Only in-frame clones appear in the TCRdb table, and some are missing; sequencing was by immunoSEQ multiplex PCR. The table lists over 150,000 clones, approximately 62% of them singletons. As concerns this clone: Its specificity is unknown.

The J gene is TRBJ2-5, the V gene TRBV5-1; TRBD2 matches 9 bases. The sample consisted of PBMCs. This clonotype originated in a middle-aged man in good health and CMV-seronegative. The CDR3 is CASSPLGVLAGTQETQYF. For the CDR3, the DNA is TGCGCCAGCAGCCCGCTTGGGGTACTAGCGGGTACCCAAGAGACCCAGTACTTC.